Listed below are T cell receptor beta chains from one sample, sequenced in a study of Tregs in tolerant kidney transplant recipients. Generated by immunoSEQ multiplex PCR, the TCRdb table keeps only in-frame clones and is missing some. The sample contains some 250,000 clones, 65% to 85% of which appear only once. Sequencing used CD4+ T cells from blood. These receptors were taken from a human donor in good health. Both conserved end residues are part of each CDR3. The D gene is left open where the match is weak. Clone size is not always given. Where it is, it says once, few, many or a class for expanded clones.

size: few
J: TRBJ2-7
D: .
V: TRBV5-8
DNA: TGTGCCAGCAGCTCGACAGGGAGGAAGTACGAGCAGTACTTC
CDR3: CASSSTGRKYEQYF

size: .
J: TRBJ2-7
D: .
V: TRBV2
DNA: TGTGCCAGCAGTGAGACAGGCCGAGTATCCTACGAGCAGTACTTC
CDR3: CASSETGRVSYEQYF

size: .
J: TRBJ1-5
D: .
V: TRBV19
DNA: TGTGCCAGTAGTGGACAGCTCAATCAGCCCCAGCATTTT
CDR3: CASSGQLNQPQHF

size: .
J: TRBJ2-3
D: .
V: TRBV6-1
DNA: TGTGCCAGCACCGGGACTGGGAAGGATACGCAGTATTTT
CDR3: CASTGTGKDTQYF

size: .
J: TRBJ2-1
D: .
V: TRBV19
DNA: TGTGCCAGTAGCAGCTTAGGGGGTAGCGGAGTCTACAATGAGCAGTTCTTC
CDR3: CASSSLGGSGVYNEQFF

size: .
J: TRBJ2-7
D: .
V: TRBV6-6
DNA: TGTGCCAGCAGAGAAACAGGGCGAGGGGCCTACGAGCAGTACTTC
CDR3: CASRETGRGAYEQYF

size: few
J: TRBJ2-7
D: .
V: TRBV5-1
DNA: TGCGCCAGCAGCTCTACCGGGACGGGCTCCTACGAGCAGTACTTC
CDR3: CASSSTGTGSYEQYF

size: .
J: TRBJ1-3
D: TRBD1
V: TRBV5-1
DNA: TGCGCCAGCAGCCTGGAGGCAGGGGGAGACACCATATATTTT
CDR3: CASSLEAGGDTIYF

size: .
J: TRBJ2-7
D: .
V: TRBV6-5
DNA: TGTGCCAGCAAACCTTACCGAGACAGCTCCTACGAGCAGTACTTC
CDR3: CASKPYRDSSYEQYF

size: .
J: TRBJ2-5
D: TRBD1
V: TRBV7-9
DNA: TGTGCCAGCAGCCCTACGACAGGGAAAGGAGAGACCCAGTACTTC
CDR3: CASSPTTGKGETQYF

size: once
J: TRBJ2-7
D: TRBD1
V: TRBV9
DNA: TGCGCCAGCAGCCTTACAGGGGTCTCCTACGAGCAGTACTTC
CDR3: CASSLTGVSYEQYF

size: .
J: TRBJ1-1
D: .
V: TRBV29-1
DNA: TGCAGCGTTGAGGGGGTGCAGGGTGCTGAAGCTTTCTTT
CDR3: CSVEGVQGAEAFF

size: once
J: TRBJ1-2
D: .
V: TRBV19
DNA: TGTGCCAGTAGTCTAGTCGGGGAAGGGCCCTATGGCTACACCTTC
CDR3: CASSLVGEGPYGYTF

size: .
J: TRBJ2-2
D: TRBD2
V: TRBV19
DNA: TGTGCCAGTAGTATCTTCTCGGCTAGCGGTGGCACCGGGGAGCTGTTTTTT
CDR3: CASSIFSASGGTGELFF

size: .
J: TRBJ2-7
D: .
V: TRBV27
DNA: TGTGCCAGCAGTTTAGGACAAGTCTACGAGCAGTACTTC
CDR3: CASSLGQVYEQYF

size: .
J: TRBJ1-3
D: TRBD1
V: TRBV5-8
DNA: TGTGCCAGCAGCTTCGGACAGGCTGGAAACACCATATATTTT
CDR3: CASSFGQAGNTIYF

size: .
J: TRBJ2-7
D: .
V: TRBV2
DNA: TGTGCCAGCAGTGCCGACAGAGACAGCTACGAGCAGTACTTC
CDR3: CASSADRDSYEQYF

size: .
J: TRBJ2-7
D: .
V: TRBV7-9
DNA: TGTGCCAGCAGCTTAGCGGGGGAAAGCGGGCACTCCTACGAGCAGTACTTC
CDR3: CASSLAGESGHSYEQYF

size: .
J: TRBJ2-1
D: TRBD2
V: TRBV5-1
DNA: TGCGCCAGCAGCTTGGCCGGGGGGGTCTACAATGAGCAGTTCTTC
CDR3: CASSLAGGVYNEQFF

size: .
J: TRBJ2-3
D: TRBD2
V: TRBV7-3
DNA: TGTGCCAGCAGCTTGCGGGGGATCACAGATACGCAGTATTTT
CDR3: CASSLRGITDTQYF

size: .
J: TRBJ1-3
D: .
V: TRBV7-3
DNA: TGTGCCAGCAGCCCGACGGTGAGCTCTGGAAACACCATATATTTT
CDR3: CASSPTVSSGNTIYF

size: .
J: TRBJ1-1
D: .
V: TRBV7-2
DNA: TGTGCCAGCAGCCTCGGAATCGGGGGCACTGAAGCTTTCTTT
CDR3: CASSLGIGGTEAFF

size: .
J: TRBJ1-1
D: TRBD1
V: TRBV2
DNA: TGTGCCAGCAGTGAAGAGGTACAGGGGGCTGGGGCTGAAGCTTTCTTT
CDR3: CASSEEVQGAGAEAFF

size: .
J: TRBJ1-1
D: .
V: TRBV6-1
DNA: TGTGCCAGCAGTCTGATCCAGGGTATCACTGAAGCTTTCTTT
CDR3: CASSLIQGITEAFF

size: few
J: TRBJ1-2
D: TRBD1
V: TRBV6-5
DNA: TGTGCCAGCAGTTACGACAGGGTCGATGGCTACACCTTC
CDR3: CASSYDRVDGYTF

size: .
J: TRBJ1-3
D: .
V: TRBV5-1
DNA: TGCGCCAGCAGCTTGGTCGGGGTCTCTGGAAACACCATATATTTT
CDR3: CASSLVGVSGNTIYF

size: .
J: TRBJ2-7
D: TRBD2
V: TRBV7-9
DNA: TGTGCCAGCAGTTTAGAGCCCAGAAACCTAGCGGGGGGTAAGCAGTACTTC
CDR3: CASSLEPRNLAGGKQYF

size: few
J: TRBJ2-7
D: TRBD1
V: TRBV6-6
DNA: TGTGCCAGCAGCCGACAGGGTTACGAGCAGTACTTC
CDR3: CASSRQGYEQYF

size: .
J: TRBJ2-7
D: .
V: TRBV14
DNA: TGTGCCAGCAGCCAAGATTTCAGGACTCTCTACGAGCAGTACTTC
CDR3: CASSQDFRTLYEQYF

size: .
J: TRBJ2-3
D: TRBD1
V: TRBV19
DNA: TGTGCCAGTACTCTAACAGGGGTTGACACAGATACGCAGTATTTT
CDR3: CASTLTGVDTDTQYF

size: .
J: TRBJ2-3
D: TRBD2
V: TRBV11-3
DNA: TGTGCCAGCAGTTATGGGACTAGCGGCTTGGGAGATACGCAGTATTTT
CDR3: CASSYGTSGLGDTQYF

size: .
J: TRBJ1-4
D: .
V: TRBV11-2
DNA: TGTGCCAGCAGCCCAACTCCAGGGACCGCAACTAATGAAAAACTGTTTTTT
CDR3: CASSPTPGTATNEKLFF

size: .
J: TRBJ1-2
D: .
V: TRBV7-2
DNA: TGTGCCAGCAGCTTAAAAGGGGGGAACTATGGCTACACCTTC
CDR3: CASSLKGGNYGYTF

size: .
J: TRBJ2-7
D: .
V: TRBV9
DNA: TGTGCCAGCAGCGTACCCGCCACGTTTGACGAGCAGTACTTC
CDR3: CASSVPATFDEQYF

size: .
J: TRBJ1-2
D: .
V: TRBV5-6
DNA: TGTGCCAGCACCTGGGACCTTCAGTACGAGTTC
CDR3: CASTWDLQYEF

size: .
J: TRBJ1-2
D: .
V: TRBV11-2
DNA: TGTGCCAGCAGCTTAGGCCTGTCAGGGTATGGCTACACCTTC
CDR3: CASSLGLSGYGYTF

size: .
J: TRBJ1-4
D: .
V: TRBV5-1
DNA: TGCGCCAGCAGCCGGACCGAGGGGGGCGAAAAACTGTTTTTT
CDR3: CASSRTEGGEKLFF

size: .
J: TRBJ2-1
D: TRBD1
V: TRBV5-1
DNA: TGCGCCAGCAGCCTAATACCGGGACAGGGGAATGAGCAGTTCTTC
CDR3: CASSLIPGQGNEQFF

size: .
J: TRBJ2-7
D: TRBD1
V: TRBV6-1
DNA: TGTGCCAGCAGTGGGACAGGGTTTTCCTACGAGCAGTACTTC
CDR3: CASSGTGFSYEQYF

size: .
J: TRBJ1-2
D: .
V: TRBV11-1
DNA: TGTGCCAGCGCGAGGGCGGGATTCTATGGCTACACCTTC
CDR3: CASARAGFYGYTF